These 25 T cell receptor beta chains originate from one sample sequenced in a study of cytomegalovirus exposure and HLA in healthy donors. Assay: immunoSEQ multiplex PCR; the TCRdb copy retains only in-frame clones and omits some. The table has around 250,000 clones, nearly 90% seen once. The sequencing input was PBMCs. These TCRs come from a woman under 30 in good health and CMV-seronegative.

This CDR3 is CASSSPRSNYGYTF. In DNA, the CDR3 is TGTGCCAGTAGTAGTCCCCGTTCGAACTATGGCTACACCTTC. The V gene is TRBV19, the J gene TRBJ1-2, with D unclear. Germline V gene sequence: CDR1 LNHDA, CDR2 SQIVND (reference sequence). The CDR3 is 14 residues long. V shed 4 bases and J shed 2 bases, with 11 bases lying between them.

This clone is a singleton in its sample. The chain couples TRBV11-2 to TRBJ1-4, with 9 bases that match TRBD1. Germline CDR1 and CDR2: SGHAT and FQNNGV. V lost 4 bases to trimming and J lost 7 bases; unmatched junction nucleotides: 13. The CDR3 sequence is 17 residues long. The CDR3 DNA is TGTGCCAGCAGCTCCCAGGGACAGGGAGGTTTCGGTGAAAAACTGTTTTTT. Its protein product is CASSSQGQGGFGEKLFF.

This chain connects TRBV7-2 to TRBJ2-3; tentative D call: TRBD1 (6 bases). V lost 3 bases to trimming and J lost 0 bases, with 7 bases between them. The length of the CDR3 is 14 residues. Germline V gene lookup returns CDR1 SGHTA and CDR2 FQGNSA. The CDR3 coding sequence is TGTGCCAGCAGCTTCGGACAGAGCACAGATACGCAGTATTTT. Its translation is CASSFGQSTDTQYF.

The chain uses TRBV7-6 and TRBJ2-1, with TRBD2 identical over 11 bases. The germline CDR1 and CDR2 sequences are SGHVS and FNYEAQ. J was trimmed by 8 bases and V by 0 bases; bases with no gene match: 9. CDR3 length equals 17 residues. DNA of the CDR3: TGTGCCAGCAGCTTAGCCCCTAGCGGGGGGCCTCGGGATGAGCAGTTCTTC. It yields the protein CASSLAPSGGPRDEQFF.

The J gene is TRBJ1-2, the V gene TRBV27; 10 nucleotides line up with TRBD1. The V gene's germline CDR1 is MNHEY and CDR2 SMNVEV (reference sequence). The V gene end was trimmed by 4 bases and the J gene end by 8 bases; junction bases not matched to a gene: 4. This CDR3 comprises 13 residues. CDR3 amino acids: CASSWGQGNGYTF. The CDR3 coding sequence is TGTGCCAGCAGTTGGGGACAGGGGAACGGCTACACCTTC.

The genes are TRBV27 and TRBJ2-3; 14 nucleotides align to TRBD2. Germline V gene data show CDR1 as MNHEY and CDR2 as SMNVEV (reference sequence). With 0 bases clipped from V and 6 bases from J, the junction kept 14 bases outside the gene matches. The CDR3 contains 20 residues. The CDR3 bases are TGTGCCAGCAGTTTATCGCCGGGACTAGCGGGGGTAGGCACTTTCGATACGCAGTATTTT. Protein sequence: CASSLSPGLAGVGTFDTQYF.

The chain links TRBV30 to TRBJ2-7, with 9 nucleotides matching TRBD2. The CDR3 spans 16 residues. After removal of 0 bases from V and 3 bases from J, the junction contained 9 bases not matched to a gene. Germline V gene sequence: CDR1 GTSNPN, CDR2 SVGIG (reference sequence). CDR3 amino acids: CAWSVTRGGAVYEQYF. For the CDR3, the DNA is TGTGCCTGGAGTGTAACGCGCGGGGGGGCGGTCTACGAGCAGTACTTC. The whole variable domain, remainder taken from reference TRBV30 and TRBJ2-7, is SQTIHQWPATLVQPVGSPLSLECTVEGTSNPNLYWYRQAAGRGLQLLFYSVGIGQISSEVPQNLSASRPQDRQFILSSKKLLLSDSGFYLCAWSVTRGGAVYEQYFGPGTRLTVT.

This chain connects TRBV9 to TRBJ1-1; tentative D call: TRBD1 (5 bases). Per germline, CDR1 SGDLS and CDR2 YYNGEE. V was cut by 0 bases and J by 7 bases, with 10 bases left in between. The CDR3 spans 13 residues. The CDR3 DNA follows: TGTGCCAGCAGCGTAGGTTGGGGGGGTGAAGCTTTCTTT. Translating it yields CASSVGWGGEAFF. The complete variable domain, with remaining parts taken from reference TRBV9 and TRBJ1-1, reads DSGVTQTPKHLITATGQRVTLRCSPRSGDLSVYWYQQSLDQGLQFLIQYYNGEERAKGNILERFSAQQFPDLHSELNLSSLELGDSALYFCASSVGWGGEAFFGQGTRLTVV.

V is TRBV2 and J is TRBJ2-3; tentatively, D is TRBD1 (5 bases). Germline CDR1 is SNHLY and CDR2 is FYNNEI. Trimming pared 7 bases from V and 0 bases from J, leaving 17 bases between. The CDR3 has 16 residues. CDR3 protein: CASNPKWGLSTDTQYF. The CDR3 DNA is TGTGCCAGCAACCCGAAATGGGGCCTAAGCACAGATACGCAGTATTTT.

A word on this clone: One end of the junction is discordant with germline, which a read error may explain. The chain has TRBV7-7 and TRBJ2-7; a weak D match, TRBD1 (6 bases). The germline gives CDR1 SSHAT, CDR2 FNYEAQ (reference sequence). This CDR3 has 13 amino acids. The CDR3 DNA sequence: TGTGCTAGCAGCTTTGGGCAGGGGAACGAGCAGTACTTC. Its translation: CASSFGQGNEQYF.

The table lists this clone with a count of one. The chain joins TRBV4-1 to TRBJ1-5, with D possibly being TRBD1 (6 bases). The CDR3 has 15 residues. V lost 1 base, J lost 1 base, and 8 bases lay in between. CDR1 is MGHRA and CDR2 is YSYEKL in the germline V gene. The CDR3 protein is CASSQGTASNQPQHF. The CDR3 DNA reads TGCGCCAGCAGCCAAGGGACAGCAAGCAATCAGCCCCAGCATTTT.

The chain joins TRBV6-5 to TRBJ2-7, with 11 bases that match TRBD2. The ends lost 5 bases at V and 2 bases at J; junction bases unmatched: 5. Germline lookup yields CDR1 MNHEY and CDR2 SVGAGI. The CDR3 consists of 15 residues. The CDR3 loop is CASSLGTSGAYEQYF. DNA of the CDR3: TGTGCCAGCAGTCTGGGGACTAGCGGTGCCTACGAGCAGTACTTC.

Remarks on this clone: The sample carries other DNA sequences with the same CDR3. The V and J genes are TRBV5-1 and TRBJ1-5, with D perhaps matching TRBD1 (6 bases). The CDR3 is 15 amino acids. Germline lookup yields CDR1 SGHRS and CDR2 YFSETQ. The germline V and J ends were trimmed by 1 base and 2 bases, with 10 bases remaining between them. Written as DNA, the CDR3 is TGCGCCAGCAGCTTGCGGGGGGCTGGCAATCAGCCCCAGCATTTT. Translated, it gives CASSLRGAGNQPQHF.

V is TRBV25-1 and J is TRBJ2-3; 8 bases map to TRBD2. In germline, CDR1 is MGHDK, CDR2 SYGVNS. The junction had 6 bases not matched to a gene; V was cut back by 3 bases and J by 4 bases. The CDR3 length is 15 residues. DNA of the CDR3: TGTGCCAGCAGTGAGGCGGGACTAGGGCCAGATACGCAGTATTTT. Translation: CASSEAGLGPDTQYF.

This clone was found a few times. This chain joins TRBV18 and TRBJ2-7, with 9 bases fitting TRBD2. The CDR3 is 14 amino acids. Germline assignment: CDR1 KGHSH and CDR2 LQKENI. With 6 bases clipped from V and 1 base from J, the junction kept 4 bases outside the gene matches. CDR3 residues: CASSPGLASYEQYF. In nucleotides, the CDR3 is TGTGCCAGCTCGCCGGGACTAGCTTCCTACGAGCAGTACTTC.

This chain links TRBV10-3 with TRBJ2-5; TRBD1 agrees at 9 bases. The CDR3 covers 14 residues. J was trimmed by 2 bases and V by 6 bases; bases with no gene match: 4. Germline assignment: CDR1 ENHRY and CDR2 SYGVKD. CDR3 region: CAIRGQGAQETQYF. The CDR3 bases are TGTGCCATCAGGGGACAGGGAGCACAAGAGACCCAGTACTTC.

The V call is TRBV5-1, the J call TRBJ1-2, with 9 bases that match TRBD1. Germline V gene data show CDR1 as SGHRS and CDR2 as YFSETQ. This CDR3 has 14 amino acids. J lost 4 bases, V lost 0 bases, and 1 base had no gene match. The CDR3 bases are TGCGCCAGCAGCTTGGGGGACAGGGCCTATGGCTACACCTTC. This translates into CASSLGDRAYGYTF.

The chain uses TRBV13 and TRBJ2-2, with TRBD2 identical over 14 bases. After removal of 3 bases from V and 1 base from J, the junction contained 4 bases not matched to a gene. This CDR3 region has 18 residues. Germline CDR1 and CDR2: PRHDT and FYEKMQ (reference sequence). Here the CDR3 reads CASSFPTSGGENTGELFF. DNA for the CDR3: TGTGCCAGCAGCTTTCCGACTAGCGGGGGGGAGAACACCGGGGAGCTGTTTTTT.

The chain employs TRBV6-1 and TRBJ1-1, with D perhaps matching TRBD1 (5 bases). CDR1 and CDR2 from the germline V gene are MNHNS and SASEGT. This CDR3 has 13 amino acids. The V and J ends lost 4 bases and 1 base respectively, with 7 bases between them. This CDR3 is CASSVDRNTEAFF. The CDR3 DNA reads TGTGCCAGCAGTGTCGACAGGAACACTGAAGCTTTCTTT.

The chain is built from TRBV19 and TRBJ1-2; no clear D gene. This CDR3 has 12 residues. The germline V gene encodes CDR1 LNHDA and CDR2 SQIVND (reference sequence). Trimming cost V 6 bases and J 8 bases, with 13 bases left between them. The CDR3 spells CASSPSGNGYTF. In DNA form, the CDR3 reads TGTGCCAGTAGCCCCTCCGGGAACGGCTACACCTTC. The variable domain in full, with the rest retrieved from reference TRBV19 and TRBJ1-2, is DGGITQSPKYLFRKEGQNVTLSCEQNLNHDAMYWYRQDPGQGLRLIYYSQIVNDFQKGDIAEGYSVSREKKESFPLTVTSAQKNPTAFYLCASSPSGNGYTFGSGTRLTVV.

The CDR3 DNA reads TGTGCCAGCAGCTCTGGGACTATCACAGATACGCAGTATTTT. Protein: CASSSGTITDTQYF. The V and J genes are TRBV5-4 and TRBJ2-3, with 7 bases identical to TRBD2. The V segment lost 3 bases and the J segment 2 bases; nucleotides outside the gene matches: 3. The CDR3 is 14 residues long. From germline, CDR1 is SGHNT and CDR2 YYREEE (reference sequence).

The genes are TRBV5-4 and TRBJ1-1; the D gene is possibly TRBD1 (5 bases). CDR3 length: 15 residues. Trimming removed 3 bases at V and 3 bases at J, with 15 bases between. Looked up from germline, CDR1 is SGHNT and CDR2 is YYREEE (reference sequence). CDR3 amino acids: CASSSTIKGYTEAFF. The CDR3 DNA follows: TGTGCCAGCAGCTCTACAATCAAGGGGTACACTGAAGCTTTCTTT.

This sequence joins TRBV7-9 and TRBJ2-7; 11 bases fit TRBD2. This CDR3 comprises 13 residues. V lost 9 bases and J lost 7; bases outside the gene matches: 8. Per the germline V gene, CDR1 is SEHNR and CDR2 is FQNEAQ (reference sequence). The CDR3 sequence is CASATSGVGEQYF. CDR3 DNA sequence: TGTGCCAGTGCGACTAGCGGGGTTGGAGAGCAGTACTTC.

This clone showed up just once. This chain connects TRBV6-1 to TRBJ1-5; D uncertain. The CDR3 extends over 15 amino acids. Trimming cost V 5 bases and J 1 base, with 12 bases left between them. CDR1 MNHNS and CDR2 SASEGT come from the germline V gene. CDR3 loop: CASSLYGFSNQPQHF. CDR3 sequence (DNA): TGTGCCAGCAGTTTGTACGGGTTCAGCAATCAGCCCCAGCATTTT.

The chain joins TRBV18 to TRBJ2-7; 14 bases match TRBD2. V shed 5 bases and J 6 bases; nucleotides not matched to a gene: 6. The CDR3 is 15 residues long. The germline CDR1 and CDR2 sequences are KGHSH and LQKENI. The CDR3 reads CASSSGTSGGSEQYF. CDR3 bases: TGTGCCAGCTCATCAGGGACTAGCGGGGGTAGCGAGCAGTACTTC.